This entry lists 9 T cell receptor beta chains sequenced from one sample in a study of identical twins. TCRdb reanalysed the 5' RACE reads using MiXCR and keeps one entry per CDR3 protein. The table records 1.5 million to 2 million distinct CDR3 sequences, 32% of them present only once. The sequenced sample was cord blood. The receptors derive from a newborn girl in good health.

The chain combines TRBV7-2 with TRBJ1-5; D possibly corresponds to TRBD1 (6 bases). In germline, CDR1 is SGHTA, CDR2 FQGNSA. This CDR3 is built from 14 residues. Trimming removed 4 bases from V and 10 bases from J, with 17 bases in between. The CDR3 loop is CASSYRGYTEPQHF. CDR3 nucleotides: TGTGCCAGCAGCTATAGGGGGTACACCGAACCCCAGCATTTT.

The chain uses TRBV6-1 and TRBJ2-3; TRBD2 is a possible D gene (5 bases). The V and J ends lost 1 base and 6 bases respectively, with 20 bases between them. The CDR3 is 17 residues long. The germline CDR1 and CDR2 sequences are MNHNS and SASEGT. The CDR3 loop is CASSEVGARPRWDTQYF. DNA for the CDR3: TGTGCCAGCAGTGAAGTGGGAGCTCGACCCAGATGGGATACGCAGTATTTT.

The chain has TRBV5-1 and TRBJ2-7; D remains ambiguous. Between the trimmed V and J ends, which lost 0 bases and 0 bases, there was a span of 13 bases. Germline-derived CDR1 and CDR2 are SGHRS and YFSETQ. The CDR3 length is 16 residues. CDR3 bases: TGCGCCAGCAGCTTGGATGGGGTTCCCTTCTCCTACGAGCAGTACTTC. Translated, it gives CASSLDGVPFSYEQYF.

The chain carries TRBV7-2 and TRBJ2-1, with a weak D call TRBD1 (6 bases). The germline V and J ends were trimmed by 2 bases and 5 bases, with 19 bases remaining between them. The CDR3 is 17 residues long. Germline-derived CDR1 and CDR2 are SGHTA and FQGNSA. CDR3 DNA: TGTGCCAGCAGCTTACTCCTAGTGGTTTGGGGGCACAATGAGCAGTTCTTC. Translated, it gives CASSLLLVVWGHNEQFF.

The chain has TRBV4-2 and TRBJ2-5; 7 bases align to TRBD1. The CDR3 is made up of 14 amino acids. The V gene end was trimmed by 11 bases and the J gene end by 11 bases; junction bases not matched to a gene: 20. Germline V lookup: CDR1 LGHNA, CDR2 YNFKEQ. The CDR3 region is CASSTGERANEQYF. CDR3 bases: TGTGCCTCCTCTACAGGGGAAAGGGCCAATGAGCAGTACTTC.

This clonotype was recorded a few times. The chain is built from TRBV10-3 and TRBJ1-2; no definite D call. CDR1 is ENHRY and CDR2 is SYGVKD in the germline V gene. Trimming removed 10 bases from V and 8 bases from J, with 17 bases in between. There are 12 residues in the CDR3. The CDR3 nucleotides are TGTGCCACCCAGCGGGGAGAGGGCGGCTACACCTTC. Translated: CATQRGEGGYTF.

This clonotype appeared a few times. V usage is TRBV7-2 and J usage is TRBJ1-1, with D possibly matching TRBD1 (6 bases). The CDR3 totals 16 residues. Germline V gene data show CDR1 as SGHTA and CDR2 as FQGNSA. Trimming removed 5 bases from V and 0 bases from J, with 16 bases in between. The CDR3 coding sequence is TGTGCCAGCAGCACACATACAGGGATCATGAACACTGAAGCTTTCTTT. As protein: CASSTHTGIMNTEAFF.

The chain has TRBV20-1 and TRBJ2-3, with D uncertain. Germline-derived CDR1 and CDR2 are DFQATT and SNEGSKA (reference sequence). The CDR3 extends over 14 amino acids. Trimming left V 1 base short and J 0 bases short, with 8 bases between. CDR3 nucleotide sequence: TGCAGTGCTAGAGGGGAAGCTAGCACAGATACGCAGTATTTT. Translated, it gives CSARGEASTDTQYF.

The chain's CDR3 is CASSARTTTNEKLFF. CDR3 DNA sequence: TGCGCCAGCAGCGCCCGGACGACAACTAATGAAAAACTGTTTTTT. The chain joins TRBV5-1 to TRBJ1-4; D is undetermined. Germline V gene lookup returns CDR1 SGHRS and CDR2 YFSETQ. This CDR3 contains 15 residues. V lost 4 bases, J lost 0 bases, and 10 bases lay in between.